One sample yielded the 23 T cell receptor beta chains listed below, sequenced in a study of blood T cell repertoires in COVID-19. Data came from immunoSEQ multiplex PCR; TCRdb stores just in-frame clones and leaves some out. The table includes under 100,000 clones, about nine tenths detected once. Sequencing input: peripheral blood. The receptor set was obtained from a man in his fifties or sixties with acute or convalescent COVID-19.

The J gene is TRBJ2-5, the V gene TRBV7-9; the match to TRBD2 covers 7 bases. The CDR3 consists of 15 residues. The V and J ends lost 4 bases and 2 bases, in that order; junction bases with no gene match: 7. The germline V gene encodes CDR1 SEHNR and CDR2 FQNEAQ (reference sequence). The CDR3 nucleotides read TGTGCCAGCAGCTGGGGGGGTGGCAGACAAGAGACCCAGTACTTC. Amino acids: CASSWGGGRQETQYF.

The chain combines TRBV3-1 (or the pseudogene TRBV3-2) with TRBJ2-1; 10 bases agree with TRBD2. CDR1 LGHDT and CDR2 YNNKEL come from the germline V gene (reference sequence). V shed 1 base and J 6 bases; nucleotides not matched to a gene: 6. The CDR3 is 16 amino acids. The CDR3 reads CASSQGPLAGVNEQFF. As DNA, the CDR3 is TGTGCCAGCAGCCAAGGGCCCCTAGCGGGAGTCAATGAGCAGTTCTTC.

V is TRBV27 and J is TRBJ2-7, with TRBD2 matching 7 bases. The CDR3 covers 14 residues. Germline V gene lookup returns CDR1 MNHEY and CDR2 SMNVEV (reference sequence). J was trimmed by 6 bases and V by 5 bases; bases with no gene match: 10. CDR3 region: CASSQGLVMGEQYF. In DNA form, the CDR3 reads TGTGCCAGCAGTCAAGGACTAGTTATGGGCGAGCAGTACTTC.

The chain employs TRBV24-1 and TRBJ2-3; no reliable D call. V was shortened by 4 bases and J by 7 bases, with 11 bases between the two germline ends. The CDR3 sequence is 13 residues long. Germline V gene lookup returns CDR1 KGHDR and CDR2 SFDVKD. Written as DNA, the CDR3 is TGTGCCACCAGTGAAACGATAAGCCATACGCAGTATTTT. It encodes CATSETISHTQYF.

The rearrangement links TRBV9 to TRBJ2-3, with D tentatively TRBD1 (5 bases). Germline V gene data show CDR1 as SGDLS and CDR2 as YYNGEE. V shed 0 bases and J shed 3 bases, with 14 bases lying between them. The CDR3 runs to 16 residues. The CDR3 bases are TGTGCCAGCAGCGTAGGATTGTCAGGGCGGACAGATACGCAGTATTTT. The encoded protein is CASSVGLSGRTDTQYF.

The chain uses TRBV5-1 and TRBJ1-2; possible D gene TRBD1, 5 bases. CDR3 length: 14 residues. V was clipped by 2 bases and J by 3 bases, with 11 bases between them. The germline CDR1 and CDR2 sequences are SGHRS and YFSETQ. The CDR3 coding sequence is TGCGCCAGCAGCTTAGACAGCCTATACTATGGCTACACCTTC. This encodes CASSLDSLYYGYTF.

This clone came up once. The chain combines TRBV11-2 with TRBJ2-2; D perhaps matches TRBD2 (6 bases). The V end lost 5 bases, the J end lost 8 bases, and 15 bases lay between the germline ends. Germline V gene lookup returns CDR1 SGHAT and CDR2 FQNNGV. The CDR3 is made up of 14 amino acids. In nucleotides, the CDR3 is TGTGCCAGCAGCCCGGAGACTAGGGCGGGGGAGCTGTTTTTT. Residues: CASSPETRAGELFF.

This clone was seen only a few times. The chain couples TRBV6-8 to TRBJ1-2; 9 bases map to TRBD1. There are 15 residues in the CDR3. Germline lookup yields CDR1 MNHGY and CDR2 SAAAGT. V was pared by 1 base and J by 3 bases, with 3 bases of the junction left unmatched. CDR3: CASSYWDRVDYGYTF. CDR3 nucleotides: TGTGCCAGCAGTTACTGGGACAGGGTAGACTATGGCTACACCTTC.

The gene calls are TRBV10-3 and TRBJ1-5, with D unclear. CDR3 length: 15 residues. Per the germline V gene, CDR1 is ENHRY and CDR2 is SYGVKD. V shed 2 bases and J shed 2 bases, with 10 bases lying between them. The CDR3 coding sequence is TGTGCCATCAGTGAGGAGGGAAGGGGCAATCAGCCCCAGCATTTT. Its translation is CAISEEGRGNQPQHF.

The chain employs TRBV19 and TRBJ2-5; 8 positions agree with TRBD1. CDR1 is LNHDA and CDR2 is SQIVND in the germline V gene (reference sequence). After removal of 3 bases from V and 5 bases from J, the junction contained 8 bases not matched to a gene. This CDR3 is 15 amino acids long. Here the CDR3 DNA reads TGTGCCAGTAGTATCGTACAGGGGGTCCGGGAGACCCAGTACTTC. This gives the protein CASSIVQGVRETQYF.

This rearrangement joins TRBV6-2 or TRBV6-3 to TRBJ2-1, with 9 bases identical to TRBD2. Trimming took 4 bases from V and 4 from J; bases not matched to a gene: 8. This CDR3 spans 16 amino acids. Germline-derived CDR1 and CDR2 are MNHEY and SVGEGT. The CDR3 nucleotides read TGTGCCAGCAGTTCTTTAGCGGGAGTGGGGTACAATGAGCAGTTCTTC. Translated, it gives CASSSLAGVGYNEQFF.

The chain is built from TRBV29-1 and TRBJ2-5, with D possibly being TRBD2 (6 bases). The germline V gene has CDR1 SQVTM and CDR2 ANQGSEA. Trimming removed 3 bases from V and 5 bases from J, with 13 bases in between. CDR3 length: 13 residues. The DNA of the CDR3 is TGCAGCGTTGACCCGGGGGAAAAGGAGACCCAGTACTTC. Translation: CSVDPGEKETQYF.

V is TRBV14 and J is TRBJ2-5; D uncertain. Trimming pared 2 bases from V and 3 bases from J, leaving 7 bases between. The CDR3 loop spans 13 amino acids. Looked up from germline, CDR1 is SGHDN and CDR2 is FVKESK. The CDR3 sequence: CASSQYRKETQYF. DNA for the CDR3: TGTGCCAGCAGCCAATACAGAAAAGAGACCCAGTACTTC.

The count of this clone is one. The chain employs TRBV24-1 and TRBJ1-3; the match to TRBD1 covers 11 bases. CDR3 length: 17 residues. The germline CDR1 and CDR2 sequences are KGHDR and SFDVKD. Trimming cost V 7 bases and J 2 bases; bases outside gene matches: 9. As DNA, the CDR3 is TGTGCCACCAGGCCCTCGAAGGGACAGGGGGCTGGAAACACCATATATTTT. It specifies CATRPSKGQGAGNTIYF.

This chain links TRBV2 with TRBJ2-2; 11 positions match TRBD2. J gave up 6 bases and V 6 bases, and 9 bases lay outside the gene matches. The CDR3 totals 16 residues. Per germline, CDR1 SNHLY and CDR2 FYNNEI. CDR3 bases: TGTGCCAGCAGGCCTACTAGCGGGAGCCGCGCCGGGGAGCTGTTTTTT. Amino acids: CASRPTSGSRAGELFF.

The CDR3, as DNA: TGTGCCAGCAGCTTAGCGGTGACAGGGACTAACTATGGCTACACCTTC. The encoded protein is CASSLAVTGTNYGYTF. This chain uses TRBV7-9 with TRBJ1-2, with TRBD1 matching 7 bases. From germline, CDR1 is SEHNR and CDR2 FQNEAQ (reference sequence). The CDR3 totals 16 residues. V was clipped by 0 bases and J by 0 bases; unmatched bases: 4.

The chain recombines TRBV10-3 with TRBJ1-2, with TRBD1 matching 8 bases. CDR3 length: 13 residues. The V and J ends lost 4 bases and 5 bases, in that order; junction bases with no gene match: 3. Germline CDR1 ENHRY, CDR2 SYGVKD. The CDR3 DNA sequence: TGTGCCATCAGTGCGGGACAGGAGTATGGCTACACCTTC. Amino acids: CAISAGQEYGYTF.

This clone was picked up a small number of times. This chain links TRBV21-1 with TRBJ2-4; no check of the table's D call, TRBD1, against the DNA was made. TRBV21-1 is a documented pseudogene. This CDR3 is built from 21 residues. DNA for the CDR3: TGTGCCAGCAGCAAAGGAGAACAGAGACAGGGGACCACTCTAGCCAAAAACATTCAGTACTTC. It specifies CASSKGEQRQGTTLAKNIQYF.

This chain connects TRBV5-4 to TRBJ2-1; TRBD1 matches 8 bases. Per the germline V gene, CDR1 is SGHNT and CDR2 is YYREEE (reference sequence). Trimming cost V 5 bases and J 8 bases; bases outside gene matches: 6. The CDR3 runs to 13 residues. The CDR3 protein is CASSHGQGDEQFF. DNA for the CDR3: TGTGCCAGCAGTCATGGACAGGGCGATGAGCAGTTCTTC. The full variable domain, with the rest looked up from reference TRBV5-4 and TRBJ2-1, is ETGVTQSPTHLIKTRGQQVTLRCSSQSGHNTVSWYQQALGQGPQFIFQYYREEENGRGNFPPRFSGLQFPNYSSELNVNALELDDSALYLCASSHGQGDEQFFGPGTRLTVL.

V is TRBV27 and J is TRBJ1-4, with D possibly TRBD1 on 6 matching bases. Trimming pared 6 bases from V and 5 bases from J, leaving 16 bases between. The CDR3 covers 15 residues. The germline CDR1 and CDR2 sequences are MNHEY and SMNVEV (reference sequence). This CDR3 is CASSRAKQGNEKLFF. The CDR3 DNA is TGTGCCAGCAGCCGGGCCAAACAGGGAAATGAAAAACTGTTTTTT.

V gene TRBV6-4 combines with J gene TRBJ2-1; tentatively, D is TRBD2 (5 bases). Trimming shortened V by 0 bases and J by 9 bases, and 15 bases separated the two germline ends. The CDR3 extends over 15 amino acids. The germline V gene encodes CDR1 MRHNA and CDR2 SNTAGT. The CDR3 protein is CASSDSNGEYSEQFF. In nucleotides, the CDR3 is TGTGCCAGCAGTGACTCGAATGGGGAGTATAGTGAGCAGTTCTTC.

The V call is TRBV5-4, the J call TRBJ1-1, with D hard to call. Germline V gene data show CDR1 as SGHNT and CDR2 as YYREEE (reference sequence). This CDR3 has 16 amino acids. V was clipped by 5 bases and J by 2 bases, with 19 bases between them. The CDR3 loop reads CASRPGGQVLNTEAFF. The CDR3 nucleotides are TGTGCCAGCAGACCTGGAGGGCAGGTATTAAACACTGAAGCTTTCTTT.

This chain uses TRBV10-3 with TRBJ2-1, with 8 nucleotides matching TRBD2. Germline V CDR1 and CDR2: ENHRY, SYGVKD. V trimming: 4 bases; J trimming: 3 bases; junction bases outside the gene matches: 8. This CDR3 contains 16 residues. The chain's CDR3 is CAISGVSGVGYNEQFF. The CDR3 region has the DNA TGTGCCATCAGTGGGGTTAGCGGGGTGGGCTACAATGAGCAGTTCTTC.